This is a list of T cell receptor beta chains from one sample in a study of shared clonotypes between healthy human individuals. The repertoire was sequenced with immunoSEQ multiplex PCR; TCRdb's copy has only in-frame clones and lacks some. The table lists 2 million to 2.5 million clones, roughly 91% of them singletons. Sequencing used naive CD8+ T cells from PBMCs. The receptors come from a man between 18 and 29 years old in good health. Some clones in this sample may be carry-over from other donors' samples. Both conserved end residues are part of each CDR3. Clone size appears in some rows only: once, few, many, or a class for an expanded clone.

TRBJ1-2 - TRBV6-5 CASSSTSERIYGYTF
TRBJ2-2 once TRBV27 CASSLSYGAVNTGELFF
TRBJ2-2 - TRBV11-2 CASSYSGALTGELFF
TRBJ2-7 - TRBV10-3 CAISAPGTGGNEQYF
TRBJ2-2 - TRBV4-2 CASSQVGQGTADDTGELFF
TRBJ2-1 - TRBV28 CASSTLHDNEQFF
TRBJ2-5 - TRBV7-8 CASSPQTGQGYQETQYF
TRBJ1-4 - TRBV15 CATSRDHWTGGNEKLFF
TRBJ2-3 - TRBV27 CASSFLGTGAPDTQYF
TRBJ1-1 - TRBV9 CASSVAGTGSPEAFF
TRBJ2-2 - TRBV29-1 CSVEPNRGGSGELFF
TRBJ2-7 - TRBV6-5 CASSYSPRGHEQYF
TRBJ2-5 - TRBV27 CASSLIADQETQYF
TRBJ1-5 - TRBV7-2 CASSFAVDNQPQHF
TRBJ1-3 - TRBV7-6 CASSLGSLAGNTIYF
TRBJ2-1 - TRBV27 CASTSPSSYNEQFF
TRBJ2-2 - TRBV27 CASQDGLAIGELFF
TRBJ1-1 few TRBV28 CASTPNHDMNTEAFF
TRBJ1-1 - TRBV27 CATLVPGVAEAFF
TRBJ2-7 once TRBV6-5 CASSPVVTYEQYF
TRBJ1-5 - TRBV2 CASSEEGHLNQPQHF
TRBJ2-7 - TRBV6-1 CASSGTDGASYEQYF
TRBJ2-1 - TRBV7-3 CASSPTRAASSYNEQFF
TRBJ2-3 - TRBV5-6 CASSWRTSTSTDTQYF
TRBJ2-1 - TRBV27 CASRSNQGRGYNEQFF
TRBJ2-5 - TRBV18 CASSPKDRGKETQYF
TRBJ2-1 - TRBV27 CASSPSGLAGVLLFF
TRBJ2-7 - TRBV27 CASSTRDSAAPYEQYF
TRBJ2-7 - TRBV28 CASSLARDFSYEQYF
TRBJ1-2 - TRBV29-1 CSVEGSGSYGYTF
TRBJ1-1 - TRBV28 CASSNLRRGREAFF
TRBJ1-2 - TRBV29-1 CSDLDNYGYTF
TRBJ2-7 - TRBV4-1 CASSHGAGQDYEQYF
TRBJ1-5 - TRBV27 CASSVANRGPGDNQPQHF
TRBJ2-1 - TRBV9 CASSGRTSGPAYNEQFF
TRBJ2-3 - TRBV28 CASSLGGFTDTQYF
TRBJ1-1 - TRBV6-1 CASSGGTKLNTEAFF
TRBJ2-7 once TRBV9 CASSAGPGTGGFGEQYF
TRBJ1-1 few TRBV5-1 CASSWGGDTEAFF
TRBJ1-1 - TRBV27 CATSREQGKNTEAFF
TRBJ2-2 - TRBV4-1 CASSLGLHTGELFF
TRBJ1-3 - TRBV9 CASSTTGTASGNTIYF
TRBJ2-1 - TRBV4-1 CASSPGLAGGHEQFF
TRBJ2-2 - TRBV6-6 CASSYIQVPPGELFF
TRBJ1-1 - TRBV11-2 CASSLDRNTEAFF
TRBJ1-3 - TRBV4-2 CASSLRDREPGFSGNTIYF
TRBJ2-7 - TRBV7-2 CASSLGDEQYF
TRBJ2-3 - TRBV27 CASSLSFPREFFRDTQYF
TRBJ2-7 - TRBV7-6 CASSPGGGRSYEQYF